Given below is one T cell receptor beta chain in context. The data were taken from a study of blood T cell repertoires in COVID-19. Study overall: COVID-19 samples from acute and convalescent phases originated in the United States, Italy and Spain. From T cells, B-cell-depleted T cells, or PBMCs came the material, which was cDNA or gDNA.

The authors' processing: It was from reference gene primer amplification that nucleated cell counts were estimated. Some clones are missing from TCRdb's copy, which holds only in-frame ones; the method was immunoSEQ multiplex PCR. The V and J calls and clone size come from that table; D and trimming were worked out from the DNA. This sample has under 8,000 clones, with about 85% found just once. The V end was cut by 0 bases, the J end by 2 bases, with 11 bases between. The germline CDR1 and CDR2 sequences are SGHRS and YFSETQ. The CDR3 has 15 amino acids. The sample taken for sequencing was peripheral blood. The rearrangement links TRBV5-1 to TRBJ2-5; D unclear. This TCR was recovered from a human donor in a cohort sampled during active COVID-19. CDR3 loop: CASSLGLNTQETQYF. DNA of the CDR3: TGCGCCAGCAGCTTGGGTTTGAATACTCAAGAGACCCAGTACTTC. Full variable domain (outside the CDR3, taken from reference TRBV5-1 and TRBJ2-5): KAGVTQTPRYLIKTRGQQVTLSCSPISGHRSVSWYQQTPGQGLQFLFEYFSETQRNKGNFPGRFSGRQFSNSRSEMNVSTLELGDSALYLCASSLGLNTQETQYFGPGTRLLVL.